The 28 T cell receptor beta chains in this list originate from one sample, sequenced in a study of vaccination effects on CD4 cells after COVID-19. Using immunoSEQ multiplex PCR, the repertoire was profiled, and TCRdb retains in-frame clones only, with some absent. The repertoire holds some 20,000 clones, with around 70% as singletons. Antigen specificity for these receptors is unknown. With the ViraFEST assay, the study expanded antigen-specific CD4+ T cells using viral peptide pools, then sequenced them. On roughly day 9 of culture, CD4+ T cells were separated out. The sequencing here drew on CD4+ T cells from PBMCs cultured with HCoV-229E spike peptides, taken before COVID-19 vaccination. The receptors come from a human donor who received a COVID-19 vaccine.

This clone was observed a few times. The chain carries TRBV5-1 and TRBJ2-1, with a weak D call TRBD1 (6 bases). CDR1 is SGHRS, CDR2 YFSETQ, per germline. The CDR3 is 15 residues long. Trimming took 3 bases from V and 4 from J, leaving 14 bases between them. CDR3 sequence: CASSSTGTNYNEQFF. DNA of the CDR3: TGCGCCAGCAGCTCTACCGGGACAAATTACAATGAGCAGTTCTTC.

The gene calls are TRBV9 and TRBJ1-1; D gene unclear. Trimming pared 0 bases from V and 7 bases from J, leaving 13 bases between. Germline V lookup: CDR1 SGDLS, CDR2 YYNGEE. The CDR3 extends over 14 amino acids. The CDR3 DNA reads TGTGCCAGCAGCGTAGCCGGTGGTAGTATTGAAGCTTTCTTT. Translation gives CASSVAGGSIEAFF.

This clone was recorded once. The chain combines TRBV6-5 with TRBJ1-6; weak D call: TRBD1 (6 bases). There are 13 residues in the CDR3. The V end was cut by 6 bases, the J end by 5 bases, with 8 bases between. CDR1 and CDR2 from the germline V gene are MNHEY and SVGAGI. The CDR3 is CASRDSNNSPLHF. The CDR3 nucleotides read TGTGCCAGCAGGGACAGCAATAATTCACCCCTCCACTTT.

This clone appeared a single time. The chain recombines TRBV6-1 with TRBJ2-7; TRBD1 matches 9 bases. V lost 3 bases and J lost 0; bases outside the gene matches: 3. This CDR3 spans 15 amino acids. The germline V gene encodes CDR1 MNHNS and CDR2 SASEGT. Here the CDR3 reads CASSESTGGSYEQYF. In DNA, the CDR3 is TGTGCCAGCAGTGAGTCGACAGGGGGCTCCTACGAGCAGTACTTC.

The chain employs TRBV5-4 and TRBJ1-1; D perhaps matches TRBD1 (5 bases). V was pared by 1 base and J by 1 base, with 8 bases between. CDR3 length: 14 amino acids. The germline V gene has CDR1 SGHNT and CDR2 YYREEE (reference sequence). In DNA form, the CDR3 reads TGTGCCAGCAGCTTGTCGGGGGAGAACACTGAAGCTTTCTTT. Translation: CASSLSGENTEAFF.

The chain couples TRBV2 to TRBJ2-5; D not resolved. This CDR3 comprises 10 residues. The V gene lost 9 bases and the J gene lost 2 bases, with 4 bases spanning the gap. Germline lookup yields CDR1 SNHLY and CDR2 FYNNEI. The CDR3 DNA follows: TGTGCCAGGCTACAAGAGACCCAGTACTTC. Translating it yields CARLQETQYF.

The chain carries TRBV5-4 and TRBJ2-7, with D maybe TRBD1 (6 bases). Deletions cut 0 bases from V and 4 bases from J, with 14 bases between. Looked up from germline, CDR1 is SGHNT and CDR2 is YYREEE (reference sequence). The CDR3 is 15 amino acids. In DNA, the CDR3 is TGTGCCAGCAGCTTGGGATGGTCAGGGGCGTACGAGCAGTACTTC. Translation gives CASSLGWSGAYEQYF.

The genes are TRBV5-4 and TRBJ1-2, with D maybe TRBD1 (6 bases). The CDR3 covers 13 residues. Trimming took off 1 base at V and 7 bases at J, with 11 bases between the two ends. From germline, CDR1 is SGHNT and CDR2 YYREEE (reference sequence). In DNA form, the CDR3 reads TGTGCCAGCAGCTTGTCGTTCAGGGGTGGCTACACCTTC. Translating it yields CASSLSFRGGYTF.

The chain joins TRBV9 to TRBJ2-3, with D perhaps matching TRBD1 (5 bases). This CDR3 has 16 residues. Trimming took off 3 bases at V and 6 bases at J, with 20 bases between the two ends. Germline CDR1 and CDR2: SGDLS and YYNGEE. The CDR3 bases are TGTGCCAGCAGCGCGAGACAGCTCGGATCGGGTGATACGCAGTATTTT. Translated, it gives CASSARQLGSGDTQYF.

The chain employs TRBV5-1 and TRBJ1-5; D gene unclear. Germline V gives CDR1 SGHRS, CDR2 YFSETQ. Trimming shortened V by 0 bases and J by 6 bases, and 10 bases separated the two germline ends. CDR3 length equals 14 residues. DNA of the CDR3: TGCGCCAGCAGCTTGGGAGGGTTCGCTCAGCCCCAGCATTTT. Translated: CASSLGGFAQPQHF.

The chain joins TRBV12-3 or TRBV12-4 to TRBJ2-7; D call uncertain. The CDR3 has 12 amino acids. Trimming shortened V by 3 bases and J by 2 bases, and 5 bases separated the two germline ends. In nucleotides, the CDR3 is TGTGCCAGCAGTTTGATCCCCTACGAGCAGTACTTC. Protein product: CASSLIPYEQYF.

The chain combines TRBV3-1 (or the pseudogene TRBV3-2) with TRBJ2-1, with D unclear. With 1 base removed from V and 0 bases from J, the gap between germline ends came to 7 bases. CDR1 is LGHDT, CDR2 YNNKEL, per germline (reference sequence). The CDR3 spans 15 residues. This CDR3 is CASSQGASSYNEQFF. CDR3 sequence (DNA): TGTGCCAGCAGCCAAGGCGCTAGCTCCTACAATGAGCAGTTCTTC.

The chain links TRBV18 to TRBJ1-1; D perhaps matches TRBD1 (6 bases). V lost 3 bases and J lost 7, with 15 bases in between. The CDR3 loop spans 14 amino acids. Per the germline V gene, CDR1 is KGHSH and CDR2 is LQKENI. The CDR3 nucleotides are TGTGCCAGCTCACCCGAGAACGGGGGGCTTGAAGCTTTCTTT. Residues: CASSPENGGLEAFF.

V usage is TRBV10-3 and J usage is TRBJ1-5, with a tentative D call TRBD1 (6 bases). The length of the CDR3 is 14 residues. V was clipped by 7 bases and J by 3 bases, with 13 bases between them. Germline CDR1 ENHRY, CDR2 SYGVKD. CDR3 protein: CAITGDRFNQPQHF. The CDR3 DNA follows: TGTGCCATCACTGGCGACAGGTTCAATCAGCCCCAGCATTTT.

This clone was found a few times. The chain has TRBV5-1 and TRBJ1-2; no firm D call. From germline, CDR1 is SGHRS and CDR2 YFSETQ. Trimming took off 2 bases at V and 4 bases at J, with 12 bases between the two ends. The CDR3 runs to 14 residues. The CDR3 is CASSFAVGGYGYTF. Here the CDR3 DNA reads TGCGCCAGCAGCTTCGCTGTCGGAGGCTATGGCTACACCTTC.

This clone was picked up one time. The chain combines TRBV6-6 with TRBJ2-3, with 10 positions matching TRBD1. Germline lookup yields CDR1 MNHNY and CDR2 SVGAGI (reference sequence). This CDR3 is built from 18 residues. V lost 5 bases to trimming and J lost 6 bases; unmatched junction nucleotides: 17. CDR3 residues: CASSHTSRTGGSPDTQYF. The CDR3 nucleotides are TGTGCCAGCAGTCACACCAGCCGGACAGGGGGTTCTCCGGATACGCAGTATTTT.

This clone showed up just a few times. The chain carries TRBV19 and TRBJ1-5; 9 nucleotides align to TRBD1. The CDR3 is 15 amino acids. Unmatched junction bases numbered 10, after V lost 9 bases and J lost 4 bases. Germline V gene sequence: CDR1 LNHDA, CDR2 SQIVND (reference sequence). Written as DNA, the CDR3 is TGTGCCAGCCGCCGGGACAGGGTCTCGAATCAGCCCCAGCATTTT. As protein: CASRRDRVSNQPQHF.

This clone has a single count. CDR3 DNA sequence: TGTGCCAGCAGCCCATTTCTGGGGAGTCGTGGAAACACCATATATTTT. Its protein is CASSPFLGSRGNTIYF. The rearrangement uses TRBV14 and TRBJ1-3, with D unclear. With 4 bases removed from V and 3 bases from J, the gap between germline ends came to 16 bases. There are 16 residues in the CDR3. Germline V gives CDR1 SGHDN, CDR2 FVKESK.

This clone came up a few times. This rearrangement joins TRBV5-4 to TRBJ2-7, with a tentative D call TRBD2 (5 bases). Trimming stripped 0 bases from V and 5 bases from J, with 6 bases between. The CDR3 extends over 12 amino acids. In germline, CDR1 is SGHNT, CDR2 YYREEE (reference sequence). CDR3 sequence reads: CASSLAGDEQYF. The DNA of the CDR3 is TGTGCCAGCAGCTTGGCCGGGGACGAGCAGTACTTC.

The chain uses TRBV27 and TRBJ2-1, with 11 nucleotides matching TRBD2. V lost 3 bases, J lost 6 bases, and 7 bases stayed unmatched. Germline values: CDR1 MNHEY, CDR2 SMNVEV (reference sequence). This CDR3 spans 16 amino acids. This CDR3 is CASSFPLAGGPNEQFF. In nucleotides, the CDR3 is TGTGCCAGCAGTTTCCCCCTAGCGGGAGGACCCAATGAGCAGTTCTTC.

CDR3 residues: CASSPLGQTPARNQPQHF. CDR3 in DNA: TGTGCCAGCAGTCCATTAGGACAGACTCCAGCTAGGAATCAGCCCCAGCATTTT. The chain employs TRBV6-6 and TRBJ1-5; TRBD1 is a possible D gene (6 bases). Germline assignment: CDR1 MNHNY and CDR2 SVGAGI (reference sequence). Between the trimmed V and J ends, which lost 5 bases and 4 bases, there was a span of 24 bases. This CDR3 has 18 residues.

The rearrangement links TRBV19 to TRBJ1-1; D is possibly TRBD1 (5 bases). Trimming pared 3 bases from V and 10 bases from J, leaving 18 bases between. This CDR3 comprises 14 residues. The germline CDR1 and CDR2 sequences are LNHDA and SQIVND (reference sequence). The CDR3 reads CASSMSGQGVGAFF. The CDR3 DNA reads as TGTGCCAGTAGTATGTCTGGGCAGGGAGTGGGAGCTTTCTTT.

The chain combines TRBV9 with TRBJ1-3; D unclear. Trimming shortened V by 2 bases and J by 0 bases, and 21 bases separated the two germline ends. The CDR3 has 19 residues. The germline CDR1 and CDR2 sequences are SGDLS and YYNGEE. The CDR3 sequence: CASSVTSMAAAGSGNTIYF. The CDR3 region has the DNA TGTGCCAGCAGCGTCACCTCCATGGCAGCCGCAGGCTCTGGAAACACCATATATTTT.

V is TRBV3-1 (or the pseudogene TRBV3-2) and J is TRBJ1-5; D unresolved. The CDR3 has 12 residues. CDR1 and CDR2 from the germline V gene are LGHDT and YNNKEL (reference sequence). V was cut by 4 bases and J by 4 bases, with 5 bases left in between. The CDR3 region has the DNA TGTGCCAGCAGCCTCACGAATCAGCCCCAGCATTTT. Protein sequence: CASSLTNQPQHF.

This rearrangement joins TRBV23-1 to TRBJ1-1; D is uncertain. Being an ORF, TRBV23-1 has a function that is uncertain. This CDR3 contains 18 residues. V was pared by 1 base and J by 2 bases, with 20 bases between. Here the CDR3 reads CASSQFCLSRVTNTEAFF. The DNA of the CDR3 is TGCGCCAGCAGTCAATTCTGTTTGTCTCGGGTAACCAACACTGAAGCTTTCTTT.

The CDR3 is CASSLLLEGYTF. DNA for the CDR3: TGTGCCAGCAGCTTGCTTCTGGAGGGCTACACCTTC. The genes are TRBV7-9 and TRBJ1-2; D uncertain. Germline V CDR1 and CDR2: SEHNR, FQNEAQ (reference sequence). Trimming pared 3 bases from V and 8 bases from J, leaving 10 bases between. There are 12 residues in the CDR3.

The chain couples TRBV6-5 to TRBJ1-2; D is unresolved. The CDR3 totals 16 residues. V dropped 4 bases and J dropped 8 bases, with 23 bases sitting between them. Germline V lookup: CDR1 MNHEY, CDR2 SVGAGI. The CDR3 nucleotides are TGTGCCAGCAGTTCACTCGGGCGGGTCATTCCCGGGGGCTACACCTTC. It yields the protein CASSSLGRVIPGGYTF.

This clone was counted a few times. V usage is TRBV19 and J usage is TRBJ1-5, with TRBD1 as a possible D gene (6 bases). Germline V gives CDR1 LNHDA, CDR2 SQIVND (reference sequence). Trimming removed 4 bases at V and 5 bases at J, with 6 bases between. The CDR3 length is 12 residues. Here the CDR3 reads CASSNRDQPQHF. The CDR3 DNA is TGTGCCAGTAGTAACAGGGATCAGCCCCAGCATTTT.